This T cell receptor beta chain was observed in a study of OX40 agonist ivuxolimab in advanced cancers. Looking at the study overall: Dose-escalation patients were diagnosed with hepatocellular carcinoma, melanoma, renal cell cancer or head and neck cancer. Past anti-PD-1, anti-PD-L1 or anti-CTLA-4 therapy was accepted, and roughly 38% had received some.

CDR1 is MNHEY, CDR2 SMNVEV, per germline (reference sequence). V was trimmed by 3 bases and J by 3 bases, leaving 12 bases between them. The CDR3 covers 15 residues. Assay used: immunoSEQ multiplex PCR; TCRdb lists only in-frame clones, some missing. The profile covers about 11,000 clones, with 77% appearing a single time and 15% to 20% taken by the ten largest. The source was CD4+ or CD8+ T cells sorted from blood, collected in a trial of the OX40 agonist ivuxolimab. V and J are TRBV27 and TRBJ1-5, with D perhaps TRBD1 (6 bases). The TCR originated in an adult with an advanced solid tumor such as melanoma, head and neck, liver or kidney cancer. This chain's CDR3 is CASSFTGQLNQPQHF. CDR3 coding DNA: TGTGCCAGCAGTTTTACCGGACAGCTCAATCAGCCCCAGCATTTT.